This T cell receptor (beta chain) appears in the sequencing data of a study of blood T cell repertoires in COVID-19. As for the study in general: Donors in the United States, Italy and Spain gave samples during acute or convalescent COVID-19.

Trimming took 3 bases from V and 3 from J, leaving 9 bases between them. CDR3 size: 14 residues. Germline CDR1 MDHEN, CDR2 SYDVKM. Methods used by the authors: Amplification with reference gene primers provided the estimates of nucleated cell counts. Measured with immunoSEQ multiplex PCR; TCRdb has only the in-frame clones, and not every one. From that table come the V and J calls and clone size; the DNA was used to work out D and trimming. The sample has 120,000 or so clones, around 80% seen once; the top ten hold 5.5% to 7%. This sequence joins TRBV28 and TRBJ1-3; D is possibly TRBD1 (5 bases). Material for sequencing was peripheral blood. The clonotype was recovered from a man between 65 and 80 years old with acute or convalescent COVID-19. CDR3 sequence reads: CASSFGGSGNTIYF. CDR3 coding DNA: TGTGCCAGCAGTTTTGGGGGGAGTGGAAACACCATATATTTT.